This T cell receptor beta chain was captured by sequencing in a study of coeliac disease. Whole-study results and caveats: Active celiac intraepithelial and lamina propria samples had lower TRB and TRG clonality than control samples. Published gliadin-specific TRB sequences appeared in about 50% of the 18 coeliac samples, 1 of 6 controls.

This clone has a single count. Antigen unknown. One frozen roughly 540,000-cell aliquot per fraction was sequenced. Repertoires were generated with immunoSEQ multiplex PCR, while TCRdb's copy carries only in-frame clones and drops some. Of around 5,000 clones in the sample, 55% to 75% were seen once. This CDR3 has 16 residues. Trimming removed 0 bases from V and 3 bases from J; junction bases left unmatched: 3. CDR1 and CDR2 from the germline V gene are SGHTA and FQGNSA. The clonotype was recovered from a man between 65 and 85 years old with active celiac disease. The specimen was lymphocytes from the gut lamina propria. J is TRBJ2-1 and V is TRBV7-2; 9 nucleotides agree with TRBD1. CDR3: CASSLAGTGSYNEQFF. DNA for the CDR3: TGTGCCAGCAGCTTAGCCGGGACAGGGAGCTACAATGAGCAGTTCTTC. The full variable domain, completed using reference TRBV7-2 and TRBJ2-1, is GAGVSQSPSNKVTEKGKDVELRCDPISGHTALYWYRQSLGQGLEFLIYFQGNSAPDKSGLPSDRFSAERTGGSVSTLTIQRTQQEDSAVYLCASSLAGTGSYNEQFFGPGTRLTVL.